A single sample gave rise to the 9 T cell receptor beta chains below, sequenced in a study of blood T cell repertoires in COVID-19. Profiled with immunoSEQ multiplex PCR; TCRdb holds only in-frame clones, not every one. The table shows around 700,000 clones, with about nine tenths occurring only once. The specimen was peripheral blood. The origin of the receptors is a woman under 30 with acute or convalescent COVID-19.

The rearrangement joins TRBV6-4 to TRBJ2-1; D may be TRBD2 (6 bases). Germline V gives CDR1 MRHNA, CDR2 SNTAGT. The CDR3 length is 13 residues. Trimming left V 8 bases short and J 5 bases short, with 13 bases between. The CDR3 loop reads CASSGGENNEQFF. CDR3 DNA sequence: TGTGCCAGCTCTGGCGGGGAGAACAATGAGCAGTTCTTC.

The chain has TRBV18 and TRBJ1-2; 9 bases are shared with TRBD1. This CDR3 contains 18 residues. Germline V lookup: CDR1 KGHSH, CDR2 LQKENI. V trimming: 6 bases; J trimming: 6 bases; junction bases outside the gene matches: 20. CDR3 residues: CASSQMLTGGANTDGYTF. The CDR3, as DNA: TGTGCCAGCTCGCAAATGCTAACAGGGGGCGCGAATACGGATGGCTACACCTTC.

This chain links TRBV3-1 (or the pseudogene TRBV3-2) with TRBJ2-5, with 10 bases identical to TRBD2. The CDR3 runs to 18 residues. Losses at the gene ends were 5 bases for V and 6 bases for J; bases not matched to a gene: 18. Germline V lookup: CDR1 LGHDT, CDR2 YNNKEL (reference sequence). The DNA of the CDR3 is TGTGCCAGCAGCTACCAATCCGGGACTAGCGCCCATATCAAGACCCAGTACTTC. This codes for CASSYQSGTSAHIKTQYF.

The chain joins TRBV19 to TRBJ1-4, with a weak D call TRBD1 (6 bases). The CDR3 contains 15 residues. Trimming pared 4 bases from V and 8 bases from J, leaving 17 bases between. Germline V CDR1 and CDR2: LNHDA, SQIVND (reference sequence). The CDR3 DNA sequence: TGTGCCAGTAGTAGTCATAGGGACACCGCGGAAAAACTGTTTTTT. This gives the protein CASSSHRDTAEKLFF.

The chain is built from TRBV4-1 and TRBJ1-2; D remains unclear. Germline V gene data show CDR1 as MGHRA and CDR2 as YSYEKL. V was shortened by 4 bases and J by 2 bases, with 8 bases between the two germline ends. This CDR3 has 13 residues. CDR3 residues: CASSPPSNYGYTF. The CDR3 DNA reads as TGCGCCAGCAGCCCCCCAAGCAACTATGGCTACACCTTC.

This clone occurred once. V gene TRBV3-1 (or the pseudogene TRBV3-2) combines with J gene TRBJ2-7; weak D call: TRBD2 (5 bases). Germline values: CDR1 LGHDT, CDR2 YNNKEL (reference sequence). The CDR3 has 15 residues. V was pared by 1 base and J by 4 bases, with 14 bases between. CDR3 residues: CASSQAVSRGYEQYF. The CDR3 bases are TGTGCCAGCAGCCAAGCGGTTTCTAGAGGGTACGAGCAGTACTTC.

The CDR3 coding sequence is TGTGCCAGCAAAGGGGACAGTGAAGCTTTCTTT. Translation: CASKGDSEAFF. The rearrangement joins TRBV6-5 to TRBJ1-1, with 7 bases lining up with TRBD1. The junction had 3 bases not matched to a gene; V was cut back by 7 bases and J by 7 bases. The CDR3 sequence is 11 residues long. From germline, CDR1 is MNHEY and CDR2 SVGAGI.

The V gene is TRBV10-3, the J gene TRBJ1-1; TRBD1 matches 8 bases. The CDR3 totals 14 residues. Germline trimming cut 7 bases from V and 5 bases from J; bases unmatched to any gene: 9. CDR1 and CDR2 (germline): ENHRY, SYGVKD. CDR3 loop: CAIMARGLLTEAFF. CDR3 DNA: TGTGCCATCATGGCCAGGGGGCTCTTAACTGAAGCTTTCTTT.

A few counts support this clone. The genes are TRBV15 and TRBJ1-1; D gene unclear. Germline CDR1 LNHNV, CDR2 YYDKDF (reference sequence). This CDR3 comprises 13 residues. With 0 bases removed from V and 10 bases from J, the gap between germline ends came to 12 bases. The CDR3 loop reads CATSRDHRGGAFF. The CDR3 bases are TGTGCCACCAGCAGAGATCATCGTGGCGGAGCTTTCTTT.